One sample yielded the 26 T cell receptor beta chains listed below, sequenced in a study of blood T cell repertoires in COVID-19. The data were produced by immunoSEQ multiplex PCR, yet TCRdb's version contains in-frame clones alone and is incomplete. The sample yields around 100,000 clones, about 92% seen once. The specimen sequenced was peripheral blood. Receptors originate from a woman older than 75 in a cohort sampled during active COVID-19.

The chain employs TRBV5-5 and TRBJ1-5; 8 nucleotides match TRBD1. This CDR3 is built from 15 residues. J gave up 7 bases and V 3 bases, and 9 bases lay outside the gene matches. Germline V gives CDR1 SGHKS, CDR2 YYEKEE (reference sequence). The CDR3 sequence is CASSSTSGGMQPQHF. The CDR3 DNA reads TGTGCCAGCAGCTCGACTTCAGGGGGCATGCAGCCCCAGCATTTT. Full variable domain (rest looked up from reference TRBV5-5 and TRBJ1-5): DAGVTQSPTHLIKTRGQQVTLRCSPISGHKSVSWYQQVLGQGPQFIFQYYEKEERGRGNFPDRFSARQFPNYSSELNVNALLLGDSALYLCASSSTSGGMQPQHFGDGTRLSIL.

This clone was picked up one time. The chain has TRBV11-3 and TRBJ2-6, with D perhaps TRBD1 (5 bases). The CDR3 sequence is 15 residues long. The germline V gene has CDR1 SGHNT and CDR2 YENEEA. The V and J ends lost 5 bases and 0 bases respectively, with 8 bases between them. This CDR3 reads CASSLGHSGANVLTF. CDR3 in DNA: TGTGCCAGCAGCCTAGGACACTCTGGGGCCAACGTCCTGACTTTC.

The chain carries TRBV4-1 and TRBJ2-1; TRBD2 aligns across 8 bases. Germline assignment: CDR1 MGHRA and CDR2 YSYEKL. The CDR3 loop spans 15 amino acids. V dropped 1 base and J dropped 8; count of bases not matched to a gene: 7. The CDR3 sequence is CASSQVGLVFDEQFF. The CDR3 DNA sequence: TGCGCCAGCAGCCAAGTGGGACTAGTTTTCGATGAGCAGTTCTTC.

The chain joins TRBV14 to TRBJ2-1; 9 positions agree with TRBD1. Trimming removed 4 bases from V and 3 bases from J; junction bases left unmatched: 7. The CDR3 length is 16 residues. Germline V gene lookup returns CDR1 SGHDN and CDR2 FVKESK. The CDR3: CASSLIGTGSYNEQFF. DNA of the CDR3: TGTGCCAGCAGCCTTATCGGGACAGGGAGCTACAATGAGCAGTTCTTC. The full variable domain, in which reference TRBV14 and TRBJ2-1 provide the parts outside the CDR3, is EAGVTQFPSHSVIEKGQTVTLRCDPISGHDNLYWYRRVMGKEIKFLLHFVKESKQDESGMPNNRFLAERTGGTYSTLKVQPAELEDSGVYFCASSLIGTGSYNEQFFGPGTRLTVL.

V gene TRBV20-1 combines with J gene TRBJ1-5; no reliable D call. Germline V gives CDR1 DFQATT, CDR2 SNEGSKA (reference sequence). Trimming took off 3 bases at V and 4 bases at J, with 4 bases between the two ends. This CDR3 is 11 amino acids long. CDR3 nucleotide sequence: TGCAGTGCTAGTCGGAATCAGCCCCAGCATTTT. This sequence encodes CSASRNQPQHF.

V is TRBV19 and J is TRBJ2-1; TRBD2 matches 8 bases. Germline CDR1 reads LNHDA; CDR2 reads SQIVND (reference sequence). The CDR3 length is 15 residues. V lost 7 bases and J lost 6; bases outside the gene matches: 11. The CDR3 DNA sequence: TGTGCCAGTAAGATTGGGACTAGTGGAATCAATGAGCAGTTCTTC. Its translation is CASKIGTSGINEQFF.

The J gene is TRBJ1-1, the V gene TRBV2, with D possibly matching TRBD1 (6 bases). The CDR3 has 12 amino acids. Germline-derived CDR1 and CDR2 are SNHLY and FYNNEI. The V end was cut by 6 bases, the J end by 3 bases, with 8 bases between. Written as DNA, the CDR3 is TGTGCCAGCAGGGCAGGGGACACTGAAGCTTTCTTT. Its translation: CASRAGDTEAFF.

The chain couples TRBV3-1 (or the pseudogene TRBV3-2) to TRBJ1-4, with 11 bases identical to TRBD1. Losses at the gene ends were 0 bases for V and 8 bases for J; bases not matched to a gene: 2. Germline CDR1 and CDR2: LGHDT and YNNKEL (reference sequence). The CDR3 length is 15 residues. The CDR3 DNA is TGTGCCAGCAGCCAAGATGGGACAGGGGGGGAAAAACTGTTTTTT. This sequence encodes CASSQDGTGGEKLFF.

This chain uses TRBV5-1 with TRBJ2-5, with D maybe TRBD2 (6 bases). V lost 2 bases to trimming and J lost 3 bases, with 8 bases between them. Germline V gives CDR1 SGHRS, CDR2 YFSETQ. The CDR3 loop spans 13 amino acids. The CDR3 DNA follows: TGCGCCAGCAGCTTTGGAGGGGAAGAGACCCAGTACTTC. Protein product: CASSFGGEETQYF.

The chain carries TRBV6-5 and TRBJ1-2, with 8 bases identical to TRBD1. Looked up from germline, CDR1 is MNHEY and CDR2 is SVGAGI. This CDR3 comprises 15 residues. V lost 5 bases and J lost 5; bases outside the gene matches: 10. The CDR3 DNA reads TGTGCCAGCAGTATAAAACAGGGGGTGAGATATGGCTACACCTTC. This codes for CASSIKQGVRYGYTF.

The chain links TRBV24-1 to TRBJ2-1; the match to TRBD1 covers 9 bases. There are 15 residues in the CDR3. Germline lookup yields CDR1 KGHDR and CDR2 SFDVKD. Losses at the gene ends were 5 bases for V and 8 bases for J; bases not matched to a gene: 9. CDR3 nucleotide sequence: TGTGCCACCAGTGCCGGGACAGGGTCGTCGCATGAGCAGTTCTTC. Amino acids: CATSAGTGSSHEQFF.

A word on this clone: At one end the junction does not follow the germline gene, possibly because of a read error. V usage is TRBV5-6 and J usage is TRBJ1-2, with 10 positions matching TRBD1. CDR3 length: 15 residues. CDR1 SGHDT and CDR2 YYEEEE come from the germline V gene. The CDR3 DNA reads TGTGCCAGCAGCTTACCTAATCCGGGACAGGGGTCCCTTCTATTC. It yields the protein CASSLPNPGQGSLLF.

This chain connects TRBV5-1 to TRBJ2-5; D is unresolved. This CDR3 region has 12 residues. V lost 3 bases and J 0 bases, leaving 3 bases between the germline ends. The V gene's germline CDR1 is SGHRS and CDR2 YFSETQ. Here the CDR3 reads CASSSYQETQYF. As DNA, the CDR3 is TGCGCCAGCAGCTCCTACCAAGAGACCCAGTACTTC.

The chain couples TRBV19 to TRBJ2-7; D remains ambiguous. The CDR3 consists of 17 residues. The V gene lost 4 bases and the J gene lost 1 base, with 20 bases spanning the gap. Germline V gives CDR1 LNHDA, CDR2 SQIVND (reference sequence). The CDR3 DNA reads TGTGCCAGTAGTACCTACCGCAATTTGCTTGAGTCCTACGAGCAGTACTTC. Translated: CASSTYRNLLESYEQYF. Supplemented by reference TRBV19 and TRBJ2-7, the full variable domain reads DGGITQSPKYLFRKEGQNVTLSCEQNLNHDAMYWYRQDPGQGLRLIYYSQIVNDFQKGDIAEGYSVSREKKESFPLTVTSAQKNPTAFYLCASSTYRNLLESYEQYFGPGTRLTVT.

This rearrangement joins TRBV7-2 to TRBJ1-4, with 11 bases lining up with TRBD1. V lost 1 base to trimming and J lost 7 bases; unmatched junction nucleotides: 2. The CDR3 contains 15 residues. The V gene's germline CDR1 is SGHTA and CDR2 FQGNSA. The CDR3 DNA is TGTGCCAGCAGCTTAGTCGGGACAGGGGGTGAAAAACTGTTTTTT. Its protein product is CASSLVGTGGEKLFF.

The rearrangement uses TRBV5-5 and TRBJ2-7; maybe TRBD2 (6 bases). The length of the CDR3 is 14 residues. Looked up from germline, CDR1 is SGHKS and CDR2 is YYEKEE (reference sequence). Trimming left V 2 bases short and J 6 bases short, with 15 bases between. Here the CDR3 DNA reads TGTGCCAGCAGCTTAGTCGGGGGAGTGGGCGAGCAGTACTTC. Translating it yields CASSLVGGVGEQYF.

The chain is built from TRBV7-9 and TRBJ1-2; TRBD1 is a possible D gene (6 bases). Germline loops: CDR1 SEHNR, CDR2 FQNEAQ (reference sequence). The CDR3 has 13 amino acids. Trimming left V 1 base short and J 8 bases short, with 11 bases between. DNA for the CDR3: TGTGCCAGCAGCTTAGAACAGGGACGGGGCTACACCTTC. Protein sequence: CASSLEQGRGYTF.

This chain's CDR3 is CASSPHDSPSAQHF. As DNA, the CDR3 is TGTGCCAGTAGTCCCCATGACAGTCCCTCAGCCCAGCATTTT. The chain employs TRBV19 and TRBJ1-5, with D possibly matching TRBD1 (5 bases). CDR3 length: 14 amino acids. Germline V CDR1 and CDR2: LNHDA, SQIVND (reference sequence). V lost 5 bases and J lost 11, with 19 bases in between.

The genes are TRBV24-1 and TRBJ1-4, with TRBD1 matching 7 bases. Germline V gene sequence: CDR1 KGHDR, CDR2 SFDVKD. V trimming: 1 base; J trimming: 3 bases; junction bases outside the gene matches: 4. This CDR3 comprises 16 residues. The CDR3 protein is CATSDLSRGANEKLFF. DNA for the CDR3: TGTGCCACCAGTGATTTAAGCAGGGGGGCTAATGAAAAACTGTTTTTT.

The chain recombines TRBV18 with TRBJ2-5; D is possibly TRBD1 (6 bases). Deletions cut 5 bases from V and 2 bases from J, with 9 bases between. The CDR3 has 13 residues. The germline V gene has CDR1 KGHSH and CDR2 LQKENI. CDR3 residues: CASSIGQQETQYF. CDR3 nucleotide sequence: TGTGCCAGCTCAATAGGACAGCAAGAGACCCAGTACTTC.

This clone was observed a handful of times. J is TRBJ2-1 and V is TRBV14; D not certain. Per germline, CDR1 SGHDN and CDR2 FVKESK. V was cut by 0 bases and J by 10 bases, with 13 bases left in between. The CDR3 totals 14 residues. CDR3 amino acids: CASSQDVAGLEQFF. CDR3 DNA sequence: TGTGCCAGCAGCCAAGATGTGGCAGGCTTGGAGCAGTTCTTC.

The rearrangement links TRBV3-1 (or the pseudogene TRBV3-2) to TRBJ1-5; tentative D call: TRBD1 (6 bases). The V gene lost 3 bases and the J gene lost 5 bases, with 14 bases spanning the gap. This CDR3 region has 15 residues. CDR1 is LGHDT, CDR2 YNNKEL, per germline (reference sequence). As DNA, the CDR3 is TGTGCCAGCAGCCAGACAAGGGGGGGAGATCAGCCCCAGCATTTT. Translating it yields CASSQTRGGDQPQHF.

This clone was counted between two and nine times. This sequence joins TRBV7-9 and TRBJ2-3; D might be TRBD2 (7 bases). The germline V and J ends were trimmed by 11 bases and 3 bases, with 18 bases remaining between them. The length of the CDR3 is 14 residues. Germline values: CDR1 SEHNR, CDR2 FQNEAQ (reference sequence). In DNA, the CDR3 is TGTGCCTCGATCTGGGGGGGGCAGACAGATACGCAGTATTTT. As protein: CASIWGGQTDTQYF.

The chain has TRBV2 and TRBJ2-1; D is undetermined. Trimming shortened V by 7 bases and J by 8 bases, and 15 bases separated the two germline ends. The CDR3 contains 13 residues. Germline CDR1 reads SNHLY; CDR2 reads FYNNEI. The CDR3 reads CASTPRRVDEQFF. As DNA, the CDR3 is TGTGCCAGCACGCCTAGGCGAGTGGATGAGCAGTTCTTC.

The chain is built from TRBV12-5 and TRBJ1-2; D remains ambiguous. CDR1 and CDR2 from the germline V gene are LGHNT and FRNRAP. The CDR3 has 15 residues. V was shortened by 6 bases and J by 7 bases, with 21 bases between the two germline ends. Here the CDR3 DNA reads TGTGCTAGTGGGTTCCACGTAGTTGGGCGGGGTGGCTACACCTTC. This translates into CASGFHVVGRGGYTF.

This chain's CDR3 is CASSHGGYEQYF. Here the CDR3 DNA reads TGCGCCAGCAGCCACGGAGGCTACGAGCAGTACTTC. The chain couples TRBV4-1 to TRBJ2-7; perhaps TRBD2 as D (5 bases). The V and J ends lost 3 bases and 3 bases respectively, with 6 bases between them. Looked up from germline, CDR1 is MGHRA and CDR2 is YSYEKL. CDR3 length: 12 residues.